This T cell receptor beta chain stems from a study of blood T cell repertoires in COVID-19. Study overall: Acute and convalescent COVID-19 samples came from the United States, Italy and Spain. From T cells, B-cell-depleted T cells, or PBMCs came the material, which was cDNA or gDNA.

Per the original data handling: By means of reference gene primer amplification, nucleated cell counts were estimated. Method: immunoSEQ multiplex PCR; TCRdb's copy keeps in-frame clones and lacks some. The V and J calls and clone size come from that table; D and trimming were worked out from the DNA. In the table there are fewer than 70,000 clones, 75% to 90% of which are singletons. This clone was found once. The germline V gene has CDR1 MGHRA and CDR2 YSYEKL. Trimming stripped 0 bases from V and 1 base from J, with 6 bases between. The CDR3 extends over 14 amino acids. The J gene is TRBJ1-1, the V gene TRBV4-1; no firm D call. This clonotype was obtained from a woman in her sixties or seventies with active COVID-19. Sequenced: peripheral blood. The CDR3 DNA follows: TGCGCCAGCAGCCAAGATCGTCCGAACACTGAAGCTTTCTTT. Amino acids: CASSQDRPNTEAFF.